This T cell receptor beta chain originates from a study of identical twins. CDR1 DFQATT and CDR2 SNEGSKA come from the germline V gene (reference sequence). CDR3 length: 14 residues. V was pared by 1 base and J by 5 bases, with 3 bases of the junction left unmatched. TCRdb fed the 5' RACE reads into MiXCR, producing one record per CDR3 protein. The sample has 450,000 to 650,000 distinct CDR3 sequences; roughly 15% are singletons. The same specimen was also included in a second study, on yellow fever vaccine responses in identical twins.

The sequenced sample was CD4+ T cells sorted from blood. The chain joins TRBV20-1 to TRBJ2-5, with 11 bases aligning to TRBD1. The TCR originated in a woman aged 18-29 years in good health. The CDR3 DNA reads as TGCAGTGCTAGAGTAGGGACAGGGGGGGAGACCCAGTACTTC. Its translation: CSARVGTGGETQYF.